The rows below give T cell receptor beta chains drawn from one sample of a study of post-analysis software for immune sequencing data. TCRdb re-derived calls from the PCR reads in MiXCR, one entry per CDR3 protein. This sample has some 160,000 distinct CDR3 sequences, with 35% to 40% found just once. The sample here was blood, taken after autologous hematopoietic stem cell transplantation. The receptors derive from a girl between 5 and 17 years old with multiple sclerosis. CDR3s include the opening cysteine and the closing phenylalanine or tryptophan. Fields, in order: clone size, V gene, D gene, J gene, CDR3 protein, CDR3 DNA. The D gene is left open where the match is weak. Only part of the rows carry a size: once, few, many, or a class if the clone is expanded.

NA	TRBV6-1	NA	TRBJ2-7	CAASYEQYF	TGTGCGGCCTCCTACGAGCAGTACTTC
NA	TRBV20-1	NA	TRBJ1-6	CSVDDGQNYNSPLHF	TGCAGTGTCGACGATGGGCAAAACTATAATTCACCCCTCCACTTT
NA	TRBV9	TRBD1	TRBJ2-1	CASSLWGQYNEQFF	TGTGCCAGCAGTTTATGGGGACAGTACAATGAGCAGTTCTTC
NA	TRBV3-1	TRBD2	TRBJ2-5	CASSLQRGGWETQYF	TGTGCCAGCAGCCTCCAGCGGGGGGGCTGGGAGACCCAGTACTTC
NA	TRBV18	NA	TRBJ2-2	CASSLLDSGSGELFF	TGTGCCAGCTCACTACTGGACAGCGGTTCTGGGGAGCTGTTTTTT
NA	TRBV12-3/TRBV12-4	NA	TRBJ1-2	CASSLGGRSYGYTF	TGTGCCAGCAGTTTAGGGGGACGCTCGTATGGCTACACCTTC
NA	TRBV14	NA	TRBJ2-5	CASSRALGYQETQYF	TGTGCCAGCAGCCGCGCTCTAGGCTACCAAGAGACCCAGTACTTC
few	TRBV20-1	TRBD1	TRBJ2-7	CSALAAGQDYSYEQYF	TGCAGTGCCCTGGCGGCGGGACAGGATTACTCCTACGAGCAGTACTTC
NA	TRBV6-6	NA	TRBJ1-1	CASSYSRALQNTEAFF	TGTGCCAGCAGTTACAGCAGGGCGCTGCAGAACACTGAAGCTTTCTTT
NA	TRBV5-1	TRBD2	TRBJ2-5	CASSREGRETQYF	TGCGCCAGCAGCCGGGAGGGCCGAGAGACCCAGTACTTC
few	TRBV5-1	NA	TRBJ2-7	CASSLAGGENEQYF	TGCGCCAGCAGCTTGGCTGGAGGGGAGAACGAGCAGTACTTC
NA	TRBV28	NA	TRBJ1-2	CASGAGTYHGCTF	TGTGCCAGCGGGGCCGGGACATATCATGGCTGCACCTTC
NA	TRBV7-9	TRBD2	TRBJ2-2	CASSLGDYAGELFF	TGTGCCAGCAGCTTAGGGGACTACGCCGGGGAGCTGTTTTTT
NA	TRBV13	NA	TRBJ2-5	CASSPRLGRETQYF	TGTGCCAGCAGTCCCCGGTTGGGGCGGGAGACCCAGTACTTC
NA	TRBV7-6	TRBD2	TRBJ2-7	CASSLNSSGGKYEQYF	TGTGCCAGCAGCCTCAACTCTAGCGGTGGCAAGTACGAGCAGTACTTC
NA	TRBV12-3/TRBV12-4	NA	TRBJ2-3	CASSAGGLRTDTQYF	TGTGCCAGCAGTGCCGGAGGGCTGAGAACAGATACGCAGTATTTT
many	TRBV6-5	NA	TRBJ1-2	CASGIAGNLGYTF	TGTGCCAGCGGGATCGCAGGGAACTTGGGCTACACCTTC
once	TRBV20-1	NA	TRBJ2-5	CRARDSKGPLTEGFQETQYF	TGCAGAGCTAGGGACTCTAAAGGGCCTCTGACAGAAGGGTTCCAAGAGACCCAGTACTTC
NA	TRBV5-1	NA	TRBJ1-1	CASSWGGTEAFF	TGCGCCAGCAGCTGGGGGGGCACTGAAGCTTTCTTT
few	TRBV12-3/TRBV12-4	NA	TRBJ2-1	CASRTSRGGYNEQFF	TGTGCCAGCAGAACTAGCCGGGGAGGCTACAATGAGCAGTTCTTC
NA	TRBV4-2	TRBD1	TRBJ1-2	CASSQRSGQGDYGYTF	TGTGCCAGCAGCCAACGTTCAGGACAGGGTGACTATGGCTACACCTTC
few	TRBV27	TRBD1	TRBJ2-7	CASSLSKTGGAYEQYF	TGTGCCAGCAGTTTATCAAAGACAGGGGGGGCCTACGAGCAGTACTTC
many	TRBV5-5	NA	TRBJ1-5	CASSLDGGGNQPQHF	TGTGCCAGCAGCTTGGACGGGGGAGGCAATCAGCCCCAGCATTTT
NA	TRBV28	NA	TRBJ2-5	CASTLGHQSETQYF	TGTGCCAGCACTCTAGGGCATCAGTCTGAGACCCAGTACTTC
few	TRBV4-1	NA	TRBJ1-5	CASSQDAFRPQHF	TGCGCCAGCAGCCAAGATGCGTTTAGACCCCAGCATTTT
NA	TRBV20-1	NA	TRBJ2-1	CSARYWHNYNGQFF	TGCAGTGCTAGATACTGGCATAACTACAATGGGCAGTTCTTC
few	TRBV20-1	NA	TRBJ2-1	CSAKGGAEQFF	TGCAGTGCAAAAGGGGGTGCTGAGCAGTTCTTC
NA	TRBV24-1	NA	TRBJ2-3	CATSDFPGGTDTQYF	TGTGCCACCAGTGATTTTCCGGGAGGCACAGATACGCAGTATTTT
NA	TRBV28	NA	TRBJ1-5	CASSLGPGGNQPQHF	TGTGCCAGCAGTTTGGGACCGGGGGGGAATCAGCCCCAGCATTTT
NA	TRBV10-3	NA	TRBJ1-1	CAICDVGMEAFF	TGTGCCATTTGCGACGTAGGGATGGAGGCTTTCTTT
NA	TRBV18	TRBD2	TRBJ2-7	CASSPRVVLAATYEQYF	TGTGCCAGCTCACCACGGGTGGTACTAGCGGCAACCTACGAGCAGTACTTC
NA	TRBV12-3/TRBV12-4	NA	TRBJ2-7	CASSPYSAYEQYF	TGTGCCAGCAGTCCGTATTCCGCCTACGAGCAGTACTTC
NA	TRBV28	NA	TRBJ2-7	CASSSNAPRLEGPISSYEQYF	TGTGCCAGCAGTTCCAACGCACCTCGCTTAGAGGGTCCGATTAGCTCCTACGAGCAGTACTTC
NA	TRBV5-1	TRBD1	TRBJ2-1	CASSSHRGNEQFF	TGCGCCAGCAGCTCCCACAGGGGCAATGAGCAGTTCTTC
few	TRBV7-9	TRBD2	TRBJ2-7	CASSSSGRAGEQYF	TGTGCCAGCAGCAGTAGCGGGAGGGCCGGTGAGCAGTACTTC
few	TRBV7-9	TRBD1	TRBJ2-1	CASSSSGQGLDEQFF	TGTGCCAGCAGTTCCTCTGGACAGGGCTTAGATGAGCAGTTCTTC
NA	TRBV9	TRBD1	TRBJ1-5	CASSRRQGGQPQHF	TGTGCCAGCAGCCGACGACAGGGTGGTCAGCCCCAGCATTTT
few	TRBV10-3	TRBD2	TRBJ2-3	CAISESSGEFSIGHTQYF	TGCGCCATCAGTGAGTCTAGCGGGGAATTTTCCATCGGTCATACGCAGTATTTT
NA	TRBV20-1	NA	TRBJ2-7	CSASGRTTYEQYF	TGCAGTGCCTCGGGTAGGACCACCTACGAGCAGTACTTC
once	TRBV7-2	TRBD2	TRBJ2-7	CASSLESSGSGEQYF	TGTGCCAGCAGCTTAGAGTCCAGCGGGAGCGGCGAGCAGTACTTC
once	TRBV6-1	NA	TRBJ2-1	CASSEAANGGLGYNEQFF	TGTGCCAGCAGTGAAGCGGCCAACGGGGGCCTGGGCTACAATGAGCAGTTCTTC
many	TRBV15	TRBD1	TRBJ1-5	CATSRGRDSNQPQHF	TGTGCCACCAGCCGAGGCCGGGACAGTAATCAGCCCCAGCATTTT
few	TRBV29-1	TRBD2	TRBJ2-5	CSVDPSGVQETQYF	TGCAGCGTTGACCCTAGCGGGGTCCAAGAGACCCAGTACTTC
NA	TRBV10-3	NA	TRBJ2-1	CATAAAGSMSNEQFF	TGTGCCACCGCGGCGGCCGGGAGTATGAGCAATGAGCAGTTCTTC
few	TRBV27	TRBD1	TRBJ1-5	CASSLSRTGANQPQHF	TGTGCCAGCAGTTTATCCCGGACAGGGGCAAATCAGCCCCAGCATTTT
NA	TRBV20-1	NA	TRBJ1-2	CSARDLRTALNYGYTF	TGCAGTGCTAGAGATTTGAGGACAGCCCTCAACTATGGCTACACCTTC